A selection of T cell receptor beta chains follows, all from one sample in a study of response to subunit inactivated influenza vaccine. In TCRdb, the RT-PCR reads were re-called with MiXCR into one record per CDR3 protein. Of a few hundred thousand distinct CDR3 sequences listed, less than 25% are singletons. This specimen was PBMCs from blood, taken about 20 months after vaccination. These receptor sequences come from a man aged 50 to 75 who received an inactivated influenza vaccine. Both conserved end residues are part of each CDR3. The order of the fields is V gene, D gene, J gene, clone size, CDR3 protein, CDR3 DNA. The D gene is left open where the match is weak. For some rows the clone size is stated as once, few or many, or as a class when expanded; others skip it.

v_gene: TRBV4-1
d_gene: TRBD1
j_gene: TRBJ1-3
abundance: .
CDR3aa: CASSRKGQFSGNTIYF
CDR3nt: TGCGCCAGCAGCCGGAAGGGACAGTTCTCTGGAAACACCATATATTTT

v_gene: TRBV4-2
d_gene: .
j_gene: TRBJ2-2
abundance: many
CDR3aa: CASMIFGNTGELFF
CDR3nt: TGTGCCAGTATGATCTTCGGGAACACCGGGGAGCTGTTTTTT

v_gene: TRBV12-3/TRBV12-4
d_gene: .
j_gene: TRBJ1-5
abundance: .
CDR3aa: CASSWGQQPQHF
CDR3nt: TGTGCCAGCAGTTGGGGGCAGCAGCCCCAGCATTTT

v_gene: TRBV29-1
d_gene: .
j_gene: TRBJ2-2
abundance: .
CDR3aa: CSAGRENTGELFF
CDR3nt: TGCAGCGCGGGGCGGGAGAACACCGGGGAGCTGTTTTTT

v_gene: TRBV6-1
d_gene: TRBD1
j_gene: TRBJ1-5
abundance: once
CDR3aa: CASEIPGGSQPQHF
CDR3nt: TGTGCCAGCGAGATTCCAGGGGGCAGTCAGCCCCAGCATTTT

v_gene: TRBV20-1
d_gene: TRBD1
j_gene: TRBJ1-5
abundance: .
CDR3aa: CSAGTGGLNQPQHF
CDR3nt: TGCAGTGCTGGGACAGGGGGTCTCAATCAGCCCCAGCATTTT

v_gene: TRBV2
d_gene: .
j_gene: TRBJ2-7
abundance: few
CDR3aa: CASSEAGGFYEQYF
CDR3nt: TGTGCCAGCAGTGAAGCGGGGGGATTCTACGAGCAGTACTTC

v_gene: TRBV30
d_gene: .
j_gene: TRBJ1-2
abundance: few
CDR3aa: CAWSVSGPNYGYTF
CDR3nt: TGTGCCTGGAGTGTGTCAGGGCCTAACTATGGCTACACCTTC

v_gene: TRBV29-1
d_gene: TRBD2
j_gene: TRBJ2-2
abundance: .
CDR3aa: CSVERTSGRTGELFF
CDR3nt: TGCAGCGTTGAACGGACTAGCGGACGCACCGGGGAGCTGTTTTTT

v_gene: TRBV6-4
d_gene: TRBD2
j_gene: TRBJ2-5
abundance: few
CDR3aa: CATGLAAQETQYF
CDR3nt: TGTGCCACCGGACTAGCGGCCCAAGAGACCCAGTACTTC

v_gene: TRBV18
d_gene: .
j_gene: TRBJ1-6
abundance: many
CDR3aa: CASSPGWGASSPLHF
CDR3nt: TGTGCCAGCTCACCAGGCTGGGGGGCGAGTTCACCCCTCCACTTT

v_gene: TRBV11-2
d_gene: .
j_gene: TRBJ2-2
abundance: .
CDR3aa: CASSLGQVNTGELFF
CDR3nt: TGTGCCAGCAGCTTAGGGCAGGTGAACACCGGGGAGCTGTTTTTT

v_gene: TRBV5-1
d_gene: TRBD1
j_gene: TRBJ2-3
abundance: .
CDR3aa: CASSADRGTDTQYF
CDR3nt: TGCGCCAGCAGCGCCGACAGGGGCACAGATACGCAGTATTTT

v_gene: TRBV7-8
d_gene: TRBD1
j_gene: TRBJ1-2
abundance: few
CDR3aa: CASSITGQGLNGYTF
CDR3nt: TGTGCCAGCAGCATTACGGGACAGGGACTGAATGGCTACACCTTC

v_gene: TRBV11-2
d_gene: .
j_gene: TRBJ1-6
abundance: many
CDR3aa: CASSPHIDIPLHF
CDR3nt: TGTGCCAGCAGCCCACACATCGACATTCCCCTCCACTTT

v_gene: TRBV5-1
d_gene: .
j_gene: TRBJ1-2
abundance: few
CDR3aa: CASSRAQGTNYGYTF
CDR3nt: TGCGCCAGCAGTCGAGCCCAGGGGACTAACTATGGCTACACCTTC

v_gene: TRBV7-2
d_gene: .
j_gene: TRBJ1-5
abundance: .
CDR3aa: CASSLESGVYQPQHF
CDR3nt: TGTGCCAGCAGCTTAGAGTCTGGGGTTTATCAGCCCCAGCATTTT

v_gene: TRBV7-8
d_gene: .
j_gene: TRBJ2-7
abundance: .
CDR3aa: CASSLSGVGEQYF
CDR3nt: TGTGCCAGCAGCTTATCCGGGGTCGGCGAGCAGTACTTC

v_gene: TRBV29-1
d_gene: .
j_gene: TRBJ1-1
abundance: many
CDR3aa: CSVGDRNTEAFF
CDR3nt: TGCAGCGTTGGTGACAGAAACACTGAAGCTTTCTTT

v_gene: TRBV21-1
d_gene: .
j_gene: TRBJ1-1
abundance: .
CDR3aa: CASSNTRVGRFF
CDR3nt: TGTGCCAGCAGCAACACCAGGGTGGGACGCTTCTTT

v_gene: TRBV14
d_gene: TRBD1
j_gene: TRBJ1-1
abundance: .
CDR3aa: CASSKGTDTEAFF
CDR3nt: TGTGCCAGCAGCAAAGGGACAGACACTGAAGCTTTCTTT

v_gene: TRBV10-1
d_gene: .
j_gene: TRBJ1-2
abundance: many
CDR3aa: CASSDTGTNYGYTF
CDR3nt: TGCGCCAGCAGTGACACGGGAACGAACTATGGCTACACCTTC

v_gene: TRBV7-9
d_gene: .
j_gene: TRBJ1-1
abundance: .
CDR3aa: CASGQMGGTEAFF
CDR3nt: TGTGCCAGCGGGCAGATGGGCGGCACTGAAGCTTTCTTT

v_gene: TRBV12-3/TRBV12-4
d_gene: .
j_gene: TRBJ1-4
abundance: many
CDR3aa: CASSLDRGQASDEKLFF
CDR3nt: TGTGCCAGCAGTTTAGATCGGGGTCAGGCATCTGATGAAAAACTGTTTTTT

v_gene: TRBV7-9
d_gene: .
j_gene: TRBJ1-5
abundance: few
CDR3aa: CASSFEGLNQPQHF
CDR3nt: TGTGCCAGCAGCTTCGAGGGCCTCAATCAGCCCCAGCATTTT

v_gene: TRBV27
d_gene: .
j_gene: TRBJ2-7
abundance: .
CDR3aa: CASSAIAEAYEQYF
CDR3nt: TGTGCCAGCAGCGCAATAGCGGAGGCCTACGAGCAGTACTTC

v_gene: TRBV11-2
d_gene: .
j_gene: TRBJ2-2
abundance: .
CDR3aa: CASSPPWGRGNTGELFF
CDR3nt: TGTGCCAGCAGCCCCCCCTGGGGGCGGGGGAACACCGGGGAGCTGTTTTTT

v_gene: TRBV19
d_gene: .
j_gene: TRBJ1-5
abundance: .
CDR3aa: CASSTPELVARPQHF
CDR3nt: TGTGCCAGTAGTACCCCCGAGCTAGTTGCACGGCCCCAGCATTTT

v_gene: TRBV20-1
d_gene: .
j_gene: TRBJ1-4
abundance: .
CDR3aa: CSAQGPPTNEKLFF
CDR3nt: TGCAGTGCTCAGGGACCTCCAACTAATGAAAAACTGTTTTTT

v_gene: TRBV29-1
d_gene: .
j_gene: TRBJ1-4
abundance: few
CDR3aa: CSVEVGELRNEKLFF
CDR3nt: TGCAGCGTTGAAGTGGGGGAGTTGCGTAATGAAAAACTGTTTTTT

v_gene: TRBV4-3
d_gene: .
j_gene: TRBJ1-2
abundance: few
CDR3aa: CASSQDWGSSGGYTF
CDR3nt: TGCGCCAGCAGCCAAGATTGGGGGTCTTCAGGTGGCTACACCTTC

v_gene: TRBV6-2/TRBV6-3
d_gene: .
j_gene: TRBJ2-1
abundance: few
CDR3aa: CASASPVRNEQFF
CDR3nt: TGTGCCAGCGCCTCGCCGGTCCGAAATGAGCAGTTCTTC

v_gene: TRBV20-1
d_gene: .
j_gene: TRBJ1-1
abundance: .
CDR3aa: CSASPSENTEAFF
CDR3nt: TGCAGTGCTAGCCCGTCAGAGAACACTGAAGCTTTCTTT

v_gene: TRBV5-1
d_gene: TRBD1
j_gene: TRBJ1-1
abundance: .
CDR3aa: CASRRQGAQGEAFF
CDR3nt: TGCGCCAGCAGGCGGCAGGGGGCGCAGGGTGAAGCTTTCTTT